A selection of T cell receptor beta chains follows, all from one sample in a study of neoadjuvant anti-PD-1 for oral cavity cancer. Sequencing was performed with immunoSEQ multiplex PCR; in TCRdb, only in-frame clones are kept and a portion is missing. In the table there are approximately 12,000 clones, around three fifths of which are singletons. This sample comprised tumor tissue, obtained before nivolumab (anti-PD-1) treatment. The receptors derive from a person between 40 and 79 years old with oral cavity squamous cell carcinoma. CDR3s leave out the opening cysteine and the closing phenylalanine or tryptophan. The order of the fields is V gene, J gene, CDR3 protein.

TRBV30,TRBJ2-1,AWTRRELAFHEQF
TRBV28,TRBJ2-3,ASSLTLGGDTQY
TRBV27,TRBJ1-2,ASSYASGANYGYT
TRBV9,TRBJ2-3,ASSAKGEGRNTQY
TRBV9,TRBJ1-5,ASSPLDSNQPQH
TRBV28,TRBJ2-2,ASSFSTGELF
TRBV6-5,TRBJ1-1,ASRTLTGGEKAF
TRBV18,TRBJ1-2,ASSPPGQGVYGYT
TRBV7-9,TRBJ2-1,ASSLAGADNEQF
TRBV5-1,TRBJ2-7,ASSLLGHVFSYEQY
TRBV11-3,TRBJ2-5,ASSRQGRKETQY
TRBV28,TRBJ1-3,ASIEGAGNTIY
TRBV6-1,TRBJ2-2,ASRVEGNTGELF
TRBV7-9,TRBJ1-4,ASSLGVPGTSNEKLF
TRBV30,TRBJ2-3,ALAGGRGTDTQY
TRBV15,TRBJ2-5,TTSRETGKETQY
TRBV7-9,TRBJ1-1,ASSFLNTEAF
TRBV15,TRBJ1-5,ATSRAGVGGQPQH
TRBV19,TRBJ2-1,ATIAGGPLNEQF
TRBV28,TRBJ2-1,ASTTRVQREWYNEQF
TRBV19,TRBJ2-1,ASSIYDWGTSYNEQF
TRBV6-1,TRBJ2-2,ASSEMVSGELF
TRBV5-6,TRBJ2-7,ASSFSGTGGYYEQY
TRBV2,TRBJ2-1,ASLPLAGPYYNEQF
TRBV27,TRBJ2-7,ASSFGGSTYEQY